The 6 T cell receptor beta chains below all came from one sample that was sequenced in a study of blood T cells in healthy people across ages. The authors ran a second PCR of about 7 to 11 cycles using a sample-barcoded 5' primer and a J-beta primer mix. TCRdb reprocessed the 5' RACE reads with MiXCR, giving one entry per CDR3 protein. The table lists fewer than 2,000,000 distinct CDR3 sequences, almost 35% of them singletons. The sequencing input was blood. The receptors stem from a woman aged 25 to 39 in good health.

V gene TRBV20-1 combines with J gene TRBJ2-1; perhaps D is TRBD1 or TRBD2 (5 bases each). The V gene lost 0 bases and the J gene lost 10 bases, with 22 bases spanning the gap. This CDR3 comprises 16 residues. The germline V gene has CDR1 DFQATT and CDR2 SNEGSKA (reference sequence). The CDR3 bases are TGCAGTGCTAGAGACTCGGGACCAGCGGAAACGGGGGAGCAGTTCTTC. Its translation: CSARDSGPAETGEQFF.

CDR3 sequence: CASSGRLSLPYNEQFF. Here the CDR3 DNA reads TGTGCCAGCAGTGGCCGACTATCCCTACCCTACAATGAGCAGTTCTTC. The chain combines TRBV6-1 with TRBJ2-1; TRBD2 might be the D (5 bases). CDR1 is MNHNS and CDR2 is SASEGT in the germline V gene. The CDR3 loop spans 16 amino acids. V lost 4 bases to trimming and J lost 2 bases, with 15 bases between them.

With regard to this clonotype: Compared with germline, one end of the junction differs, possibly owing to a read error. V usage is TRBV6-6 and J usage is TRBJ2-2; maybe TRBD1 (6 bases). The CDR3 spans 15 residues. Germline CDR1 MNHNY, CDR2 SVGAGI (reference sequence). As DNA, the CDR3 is TGTGCCAGCAGCCACGACAGGTTAGGCACCGGGGAGCGGTTTTTT. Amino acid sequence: CASSHDRLGTGERFF.

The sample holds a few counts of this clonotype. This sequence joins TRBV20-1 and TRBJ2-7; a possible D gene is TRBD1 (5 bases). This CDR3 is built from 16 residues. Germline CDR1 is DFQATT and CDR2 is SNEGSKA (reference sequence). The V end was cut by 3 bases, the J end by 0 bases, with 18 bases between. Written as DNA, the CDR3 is TGCAGTGCTAGGACCCTTAGTAGGGGCACCTCCTACGAGCAGTACTTC. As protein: CSARTLSRGTSYEQYF.

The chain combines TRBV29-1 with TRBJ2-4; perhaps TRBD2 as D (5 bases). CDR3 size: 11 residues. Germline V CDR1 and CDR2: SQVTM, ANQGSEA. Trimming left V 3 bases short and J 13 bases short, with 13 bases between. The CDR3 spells CSVDRAGVQYF. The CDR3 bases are TGCAGCGTTGATCGGGCGGGCGTGCAGTACTTC.

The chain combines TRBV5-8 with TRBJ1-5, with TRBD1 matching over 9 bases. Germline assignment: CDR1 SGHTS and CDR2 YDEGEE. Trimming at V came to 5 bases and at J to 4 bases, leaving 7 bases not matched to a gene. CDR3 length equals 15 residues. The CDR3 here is CASSRDRVWNQPQHF. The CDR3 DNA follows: TGTGCCAGCAGTAGGGACAGGGTCTGGAATCAGCCCCAGCATTTT.